This T cell receptor beta chain was documented in a study of blood T cell repertoires in COVID-19. Study summary: The study drew acute and convalescent COVID-19 samples from the United States, Italy and Spain. From T cells, B-cell-depleted T cells, or PBMCs came the material, which was cDNA or gDNA.

Authors' analysis steps: Scientists estimated how many nucleated cells there were by amplifying reference gene primers. Assay used: immunoSEQ multiplex PCR; TCRdb lists only in-frame clones, some missing. The V and J calls and the clone size are those of that table, but D and trimming were determined from the DNA. The table has 150,000 to 200,000 clones, 84% seen once; the top ten hold about 3.3%. This CDR3 is 13 amino acids long. Trimming pared 5 bases from V and 3 bases from J, leaving 11 bases between. A COVID-19 case had been met by exposed participants during the 2 weeks before study entry. The V gene is TRBV12-3 or TRBV12-4, the J gene TRBJ2-7, with a weak D call TRBD1 (6 bases). The sequenced sample consisted of PBMCs or T cells enriched from blood (not recorded which). This TCR derives from a woman aged 30 to 39 who had been exposed to COVID-19. CDR3 in amino acids: CASSVGTNYEQYF. In nucleotides, the CDR3 is TGTGCCAGCAGTGTCGGGACAAACTACGAGCAGTACTTC.